These 29 T cell receptor beta chains originate from one sample sequenced in a study of CD8 T cells in Susac syndrome. Reverse transcription of about 0.45 to 1 ug RNA was carried out with random hexamers. MiXCR, applied by TCRdb to the immunoSEQ multiplex PCR reads, yields one record per CDR3 protein. The sample carries approximately 300,000 distinct CDR3 sequences, over 75% recorded once. Material for sequencing was CD8+ T cells from PBMCs. These receptors were obtained from a human donor with multiple sclerosis.

The sample holds one count of this clonotype. The CDR3 loop is CASSFTGTGTEQYF. The CDR3 DNA is TGTGCCAGCAGTTTCACCGGGACAGGGACCGAGCAGTACTTC. The rearrangement joins TRBV5-6 to TRBJ2-7; 9 positions agree with TRBD1. The CDR3 has 14 residues. Germline CDR1 reads SGHDT; CDR2 reads YYEEEE. V trimming: 5 bases; J trimming: 6 bases; junction bases outside the gene matches: 9.

The rearrangement joins TRBV4-1 to TRBJ1-4; the match to TRBD1 covers 7 bases. The CDR3 is 15 amino acids. Germline loops: CDR1 MGHRA, CDR2 YSYEKL. Germline trimming cut 2 bases from V and 4 bases from J; bases unmatched to any gene: 4. The CDR3 here is CASSQRGQLNEKLFF. CDR3 nucleotide sequence: TGCGCCAGCAGCCAACGGGGACAGCTTAATGAAAAACTGTTTTTT.

This clonotype was found a few times. This chain connects TRBV12-3 or TRBV12-4 to TRBJ2-1, with a weak D call TRBD2 (5 bases). V lost 8 bases and J 0 bases, leaving 11 bases between the germline ends. The CDR3 contains 14 residues. The CDR3 loop is CASSSGDSYNEQFF. CDR3 bases: TGTGCCAGCTCCTCCGGGGACTCCTACAATGAGCAGTTCTTC.

Remarks on this clonotype: Here the CDR3 omits its conserved ending phenylalanine or tryptophan, so a read error is the likely source. The gene calls are TRBV28 and TRBJ2-7; 11 bases are shared with TRBD2. V trimming: 3 bases; J trimming: 3 bases; junction bases outside the gene matches: 7. Germline CDR1 and CDR2: MDHEN and SYDVKM. The CDR3 runs to 16 residues. Written as DNA, the CDR3 is TGTGCCAGCAGTTTCCCACTAGCGGGAGAAGGCTACGAGCAGTACCTC. Residues: CASSFPLAGEGYEQYL.

The V call is TRBV6-2 or TRBV6-3, the J call TRBJ1-1; maybe TRBD1 (5 bases). Germline V gene data show CDR1 as MNHEY and CDR2 as SVGEGT. There are 13 residues in the CDR3. The ends were cut back, 5 bases at V and 2 bases at J, with 9 bases in the middle. The CDR3 nucleotides read TGTGCCAGCAGTCGAGACAGTAACACTGAAGCTTTCTTT. Protein product: CASSRDSNTEAFF.

The chain has TRBV5-6 and TRBJ2-7, with TRBD1 matching over 9 bases. This CDR3 spans 14 amino acids. In germline, CDR1 is SGHDT, CDR2 YYEEEE. J was trimmed by 6 bases and V by 3 bases; bases with no gene match: 7. The CDR3 here is CASSWEQGAGEQYF. As DNA, the CDR3 is TGTGCCAGCAGCTGGGAACAGGGGGCCGGCGAGCAGTACTTC.

The chain employs TRBV9 and TRBJ2-7, with 7 bases fitting TRBD1. CDR3 length: 16 amino acids. V shed 4 bases, J shed 2 bases, and the junction held 12 bases outside the gene matches. From germline, CDR1 is SGDLS and CDR2 YYNGEE. The CDR3 sequence is CASSMDDRVVPYEQYF. DNA of the CDR3: TGTGCCAGCAGCATGGACGACAGGGTTGTTCCCTACGAGCAGTACTTC.

This clonotype occurred a few times. The chain employs TRBV6-1 and TRBJ1-2, with D uncertain. Trimming shortened V by 1 base and J by 4 bases, and 10 bases separated the two germline ends. The CDR3 is 14 residues long. Germline-derived CDR1 and CDR2 are MNHNS and SASEGT. The CDR3 reads CASSEEVVGYGYTF. The DNA for the CDR3 is TGTGCCAGCAGTGAAGAGGTGGTGGGCTATGGCTACACCTTC.

The sample holds a few counts of this clonotype. The chain employs TRBV6-2 or TRBV6-3 and TRBJ2-7; TRBD2 might be the D (5 bases). The CDR3 is 13 amino acids. V was cut by 6 bases and J by 3 bases, with 12 bases left in between. Germline V gene data show CDR1 as MNHEY and CDR2 as SVGEGT. The DNA of the CDR3 is TGTGCCAGCAGCCCCGAGGGCTACTACGAGCAGTACTTC. It yields the protein CASSPEGYYEQYF.

This rearrangement joins TRBV25-1 to TRBJ2-7; D uncertain. The germline gives CDR1 MGHDK, CDR2 SYGVNS. This CDR3 has 15 residues. V lost 1 base and J 2 bases, leaving 12 bases between the germline ends. The CDR3: CASSEWGTPAYEQYF. In DNA, the CDR3 is TGTGCCAGCAGTGAATGGGGAACCCCGGCCTACGAGCAGTACTTC.

The chain employs TRBV12-3 or TRBV12-4 and TRBJ1-5; D may be TRBD1 (6 bases). Trimming stripped 5 bases from V and 0 bases from J, with 11 bases between. This CDR3 region has 15 residues. The CDR3 DNA follows: TGTGCCAGCAGTCAGGACAGTTTTAGCAATCAGCCCCAGCATTTT. Its protein is CASSQDSFSNQPQHF.

The gene calls are TRBV6-5 and TRBJ2-2; tentative D call: TRBD1 (8 bases). There are 18 residues in the CDR3. Trimming took off 0 bases at V and 6 bases at J, with 20 bases between the two ends. CDR1 MNHEY and CDR2 SVGAGI come from the germline V gene. The CDR3: CASSYSIGHRGGSGELFF. The CDR3 nucleotides read TGTGCCAGCAGTTACTCGATCGGTCACAGGGGGGGATCCGGGGAGCTGTTTTTT.

The chain has TRBV7-9 and TRBJ1-1; D may be TRBD1 (5 bases). Germline CDR1 reads SEHNR; CDR2 reads FQNEAQ (reference sequence). The CDR3 sequence is 15 residues long. The V end was cut by 4 bases, the J end by 6 bases, with 18 bases between. For the CDR3, the DNA is TGTGCCAGCAGCTCCGGAATAGGGGTTGAAGCTGAAGCTTTCTTT. Its protein product is CASSSGIGVEAEAFF. Variable domain in full (rest from reference TRBV7-9 and TRBJ1-1): DTGVSQNPRHKITKRGQNVTFRCDPISEHNRLYWYRQTLGQGPEFLTYFQNEAQLEKSRLLSDRFSAERPKGSFSTLEIQRTEQGDSAMYLCASSSGIGVEAEAFFGQGTRLTVV.

The chain links TRBV7-2 to TRBJ1-5; D remains ambiguous. Trimming cost V 2 bases and J 4 bases, with 9 bases left between them. This CDR3 comprises 14 residues. Germline assignment: CDR1 SGHTA and CDR2 FQGNSA. CDR3 sequence (DNA): TGTGCCAGCAGCTTAATCGGACTTAATCAGCCCCAGCATTTT. Protein: CASSLIGLNQPQHF.

J is TRBJ2-7 and V is TRBV4-2, with 7 bases fitting TRBD1. The V segment lost 4 bases and the J segment 1 base; nucleotides outside the gene matches: 13. In germline, CDR1 is LGHNA, CDR2 YNFKEQ. This CDR3 has 17 residues. CDR3 sequence reads: CASSPGPTGVLSYEQYF. The CDR3, as DNA: TGTGCCAGCAGCCCAGGCCCAACAGGGGTTCTTTCCTACGAGCAGTACTTC.

The J gene is TRBJ2-7, the V gene TRBV11-2; possible D gene TRBD1, 6 bases. CDR1 is SGHAT and CDR2 is FQNNGV in the germline V gene. This CDR3 is built from 13 residues. Trimming pared 5 bases from V and 3 bases from J, leaving 11 bases between. CDR3 sequence (DNA): TGTGCCAGCAGCATAAAGGGGGTCTACGAGCAGTACTTC. This gives the protein CASSIKGVYEQYF.

The V and J genes are TRBV4-3 and TRBJ1-2; D possibly corresponds to TRBD1 (6 bases). CDR1 is LGHNA and CDR2 is YSLEER in the germline V gene. The length of the CDR3 is 14 residues. Trimming removed 0 bases at V and 8 bases at J, with 13 bases between. The CDR3 loop reads CASSQDVAGEGYTF. The DNA for the CDR3 is TGCGCCAGCAGCCAAGACGTAGCAGGGGAAGGCTACACCTTC.

The J gene is TRBJ1-1, the V gene TRBV30; a weak D match, TRBD1 (5 bases). Germline CDR1 GTSNPN, CDR2 SVGIG (reference sequence). Trimming took off 5 bases at V and 1 base at J, with 8 bases between the two ends. This CDR3 has 12 amino acids. DNA for the CDR3: TGTGCCTGGTGGCAGGGGAACACTGAAGCTTTCTTT. Its translation: CAWWQGNTEAFF.

The V gene is TRBV28, the J gene TRBJ2-1; tentative D call: TRBD2 (6 bases). V lost 5 bases to trimming and J lost 10 bases, with 12 bases between them. CDR1 and CDR2 from the germline V gene are MDHEN and SYDVKM. CDR3 length: 12 residues. The CDR3 DNA is TGTGCCAGCAGTGAAGGGACTGTGGAGCAGTTCTTC. Protein sequence: CASSEGTVEQFF.

For this clonotype: At one end the junction does not follow the germline gene, possibly because of a read error. J is TRBJ1-5 and V is TRBV15; 8 bases are shared with TRBD1. CDR1 and CDR2 (germline): LNHNV, YYDKDF (reference sequence). This CDR3 comprises 14 residues. CDR3 sequence reads: CATSGTGSSQPQHF. Written as DNA, the CDR3 is TGTGCCACCAGCGGGACAGGAAGCAGTCAGCCCCAGCATTTT.

The chain uses TRBV27 and TRBJ2-7; 7 nucleotides line up with TRBD2. V lost 1 base to trimming and J lost 2 bases; unmatched junction nucleotides: 5. The CDR3 spans 15 residues. Germline CDR1 is MNHEY and CDR2 is SMNVEV (reference sequence). The CDR3 protein is CASSLWAGRAYEQYF. The CDR3 nucleotides are TGTGCCAGCAGTTTATGGGCGGGGAGGGCCTACGAGCAGTACTTC.

This clonotype was recorded many times. CDR3 region: CASSLGEDGYTF. CDR3 DNA sequence: TGTGCCAGCAGCTTAGGCGAGGATGGCTACACCTTC. The gene calls are TRBV7-2 and TRBJ1-2; D gene unclear. This CDR3 is 12 amino acids long. Germline assignment: CDR1 SGHTA and CDR2 FQGNSA. The V and J ends lost 1 base and 6 bases respectively, with 6 bases between them.

With respect to this clonotype: It is likely a read error, because the conserved phenylalanine at the end of the CDR3 is missing. The V and J genes are TRBV6-2 or TRBV6-3 and TRBJ2-7; a possible D gene is TRBD2 (6 bases). V lost 6 bases to trimming and J lost 2 bases, with 11 bases between them. The CDR3 consists of 13 residues. Germline V CDR1 and CDR2: MNHEY, SVGEGT. The CDR3 protein is CASRSGLTYEQYL. The CDR3 bases are TGTGCCAGCAGATCGGGACTTACCTACGAGCAGTACCTC.

The chain recombines TRBV15 with TRBJ1-1, with TRBD1 matching over 7 bases. In germline, CDR1 is LNHNV, CDR2 YYDKDF (reference sequence). Trimming at V came to 5 bases and at J to 4 bases, leaving 10 bases not matched to a gene. The length of the CDR3 is 15 residues. CDR3 protein: CATSGDSLIGTEAFF. CDR3 bases: TGTGCCACCAGCGGGGACAGTCTCATTGGCACTGAAGCTTTCTTT.

The chain recombines TRBV27 with TRBJ2-1; 9 bases map to TRBD1. CDR1 and CDR2 from the germline V gene are MNHEY and SMNVEV (reference sequence). The CDR3 contains 16 residues. V dropped 5 bases and J dropped 1; count of bases not matched to a gene: 6. CDR3 nucleotide sequence: TGTGCCAGCAGTGGATATGGGACAGGGTCCTACAATGAGCAGTTCTTC. Its translation is CASSGYGTGSYNEQFF.

The V and J genes are TRBV7-9 and TRBJ2-1; possible D gene TRBD1, 6 bases. This CDR3 is 12 amino acids long. V was trimmed by 8 bases and J by 8 bases, leaving 13 bases between them. Germline V gene lookup returns CDR1 SEHNR and CDR2 FQNEAQ (reference sequence). The DNA of the CDR3 is TGTGCCAGCGGAACAGGGCCTTATGAGCAGTTCTTC. It codes for CASGTGPYEQFF.

V is TRBV20-1 and J is TRBJ1-1; the match to TRBD1 covers 7 bases. The CDR3 is 14 amino acids. V was pared by 2 bases and J by 7 bases, with 10 bases of the junction left unmatched. CDR1 and CDR2 (germline): DFQATT, SNEGSKA (reference sequence). Here the CDR3 reads CSARPWTGRHEAFF. The CDR3 region has the DNA TGCAGTGCTAGACCCTGGACAGGCCGGCATGAAGCTTTCTTT.

The chain is built from TRBV20-1 and TRBJ2-1, with D unresolved. This CDR3 comprises 13 residues. Germline V gene lookup returns CDR1 DFQATT and CDR2 SNEGSKA (reference sequence). With 7 bases removed from V and 10 bases from J, the gap between germline ends came to 20 bases. In DNA form, the CDR3 reads TGCAGTGGACGTCGTCGTACGTCCTACGAGCAGTTCTTC. This sequence encodes CSGRRRTSYEQFF.

This rearrangement joins TRBV7-9 to TRBJ2-2, with D hard to call. The germline CDR1 and CDR2 sequences are SEHNR and FQNEAQ (reference sequence). V was pared by 7 bases and J by 1 base, with 4 bases between. This CDR3 comprises 12 residues. Here the CDR3 reads CASTENTGELFF. The CDR3 DNA reads TGTGCCAGCACTGAGAACACCGGGGAGCTGTTTTTT.